The 10 T cell receptor beta chains presented below share a single source sample, sequenced in a study of T cell repertoires in cytomegalovirus infection. The antigens for these receptors are not known. Each CDR3 protein is one row after TCRdb ran MiXCR on the reads. The sample includes roughly 990,000 distinct CDR3 sequences, roughly 30% seen only once; the top ten take around 15%. The material sequenced was cultured CD8+ T cells from PBMCs, taken from culture after CMV antigen stimulation. These receptors originate from a human donor in good health (CMV status not recorded). Some clones in this sample may be carry-over from other donors' samples.

This clonotype showed up many times. The V and J genes are TRBV7-2 and TRBJ2-7; 7 positions match TRBD1. Germline-derived CDR1 and CDR2 are SGHTA and FQGNSA. CDR3 length: 14 residues. J gave up 2 bases and V 4 bases, and 5 bases lay outside the gene matches. The CDR3 reads CASSSRDRTYEQYF. The CDR3, as DNA: TGTGCCAGCAGCTCCCGGGACAGAACCTACGAGCAGTACTTC.

The V and J genes are TRBV4-1 and TRBJ2-6; TRBD1 aligns across 10 bases. Germline V CDR1 and CDR2: MGHRA, YSYEKL. The ends lost 4 bases at V and 3 bases at J; junction bases unmatched: 3. This CDR3 contains 16 residues. The CDR3 sequence: CASSPDRGRGANVLTF. DNA of the CDR3: TGCGCCAGCAGCCCCGACAGGGGGCGTGGGGCCAACGTCCTGACTTTC.

V gene TRBV9 combines with J gene TRBJ2-6; D tentatively fits TRBD1 or TRBD2 (6 bases each). The CDR3 is 17 residues long. The germline V gene encodes CDR1 SGDLS and CDR2 YYNGEE. Trimming left V 0 bases short and J 0 bases short, with 10 bases between. CDR3 in DNA: TGTGCCAGCAGCGTAGAAGGAGGGGGCTCTGGGGCCAACGTCCTGACTTTC. Translating gives CASSVEGGGSGANVLTF.

This clonotype was observed a few times. Here the CDR3 reads CASSPEDGGVSYNEQFF. CDR3 sequence (DNA): TGTGCCAGCTCACCAGAAGACGGGGGGGTCTCCTACAATGAGCAGTTCTTC. V and J are TRBV18 and TRBJ2-1; 8 bases fit TRBD2. The length of the CDR3 is 17 residues. Trimming cost V 2 bases and J 0 bases; bases outside gene matches: 6. The germline CDR1 and CDR2 sequences are KGHSH and LQKENI.

This clonotype was recorded at least ten times. The CDR3 sequence is CAPEGLKAFF. Written as DNA, the CDR3 is TGTGCCCCCGAAGGACTGAAAGCTTTCTTT. J is TRBJ1-1 and V is TRBV7-2, with D unresolved. The V gene lost 11 bases and the J gene lost 9 bases, with 13 bases spanning the gap. The CDR3 is made up of 10 amino acids. Germline V gene data show CDR1 as SGHTA and CDR2 as FQGNSA. Filled out from reference TRBV7-2 and TRBJ1-1, the complete variable domain reads GAGVSQSPSNKVTEKGKDVELRCDPISGHTALYWYRQSLGQGLEFLIYFQGNSAPDKSGLPSDRFSAERTGGSVSTLTIQRTQQEDSAVYLCAPEGLKAFFGQGTRLTVV.

This clonotype was seen at least ten times. This chain connects TRBV19 to TRBJ2-7; tentatively, D is TRBD2 (5 bases). V was cut by 9 bases and J by 0 bases, with 12 bases left in between. The CDR3 runs 13 residues. Germline V gene data show CDR1 as LNHDA and CDR2 as SQIVND (reference sequence). The CDR3 spells CASSSGLSYEQYF. The CDR3 DNA follows: TGTGCCAGCAGCTCCGGACTCTCCTACGAGCAGTACTTC.

This chain connects TRBV13 to TRBJ2-5, with D perhaps TRBD1 or TRBD2 (5 bases each). Germline V gene sequence: CDR1 PRHDT, CDR2 FYEKMQ (reference sequence). V was clipped by 5 bases and J by 4 bases, with 17 bases between them. The CDR3 sequence is 15 residues long. The CDR3 region has the DNA TGTGCCAGCAGCAATCGGGCCCTTGGGGGAGAGACCCAGTACTTC. Amino acids: CASSNRALGGETQYF.

This CDR3 is CASSQLAGGRTGELFF. The CDR3 DNA reads as TGCGCCAGCAGCCAACTGGCGGGGGGAAGGACCGGGGAGCTGTTTTTT. This chain uses TRBV4-1 with TRBJ2-2, with 8 bases that match TRBD2. This CDR3 has 16 amino acids. Trimming at V came to 2 bases and at J to 5 bases, leaving 7 bases not matched to a gene. Per the germline V gene, CDR1 is MGHRA and CDR2 is YSYEKL.

J is TRBJ2-3 and V is TRBV7-9; 9 bases fit TRBD2. Germline V gives CDR1 SEHNR, CDR2 FQNEAQ (reference sequence). The CDR3 totals 15 residues. V was pared by 5 bases and J by 6 bases, with 9 bases of the junction left unmatched. The chain's CDR3 is CASSALAGRFDTQYF. Written as DNA, the CDR3 is TGTGCCAGCAGCGCCCTAGCGGGGCGGTTTGATACGCAGTATTTT.

The chain couples TRBV19 to TRBJ2-3, with D hard to call. Trimming removed 1 base at V and 3 bases at J, with 2 bases between. Germline values: CDR1 LNHDA, CDR2 SQIVND (reference sequence). The CDR3 contains 12 residues. The CDR3 reads CASSIATDTQYF. CDR3 in DNA: TGTGCCAGTAGTATAGCAACAGATACGCAGTATTTT.